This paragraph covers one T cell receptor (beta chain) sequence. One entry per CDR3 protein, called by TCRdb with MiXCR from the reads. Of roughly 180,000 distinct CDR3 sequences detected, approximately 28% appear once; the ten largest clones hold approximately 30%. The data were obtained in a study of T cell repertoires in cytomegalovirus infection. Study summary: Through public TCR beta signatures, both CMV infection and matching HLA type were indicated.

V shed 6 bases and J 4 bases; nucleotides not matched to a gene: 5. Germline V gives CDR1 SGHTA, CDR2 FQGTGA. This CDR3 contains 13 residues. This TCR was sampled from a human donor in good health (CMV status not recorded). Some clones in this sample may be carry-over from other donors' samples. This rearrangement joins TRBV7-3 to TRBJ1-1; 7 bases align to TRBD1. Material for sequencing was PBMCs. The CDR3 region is CASRLDRVTEAFF. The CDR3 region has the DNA TGTGCCAGCAGATTAGACAGGGTCACTGAAGCTTTCTTT.